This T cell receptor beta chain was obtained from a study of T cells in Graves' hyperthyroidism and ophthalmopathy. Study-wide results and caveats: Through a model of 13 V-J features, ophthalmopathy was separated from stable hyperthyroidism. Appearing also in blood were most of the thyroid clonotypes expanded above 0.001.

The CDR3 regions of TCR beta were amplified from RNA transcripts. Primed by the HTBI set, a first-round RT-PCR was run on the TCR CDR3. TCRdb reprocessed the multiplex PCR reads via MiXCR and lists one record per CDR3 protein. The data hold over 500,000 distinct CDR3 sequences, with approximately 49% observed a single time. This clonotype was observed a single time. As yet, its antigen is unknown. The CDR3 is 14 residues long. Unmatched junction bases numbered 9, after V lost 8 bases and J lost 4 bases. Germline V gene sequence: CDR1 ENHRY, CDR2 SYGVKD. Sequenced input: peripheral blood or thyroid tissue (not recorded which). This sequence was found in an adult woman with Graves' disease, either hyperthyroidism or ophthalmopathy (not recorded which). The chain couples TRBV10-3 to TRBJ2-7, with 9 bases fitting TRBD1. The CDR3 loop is CAIGSRTGDYEQYF. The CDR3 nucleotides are TGTGCCATCGGGTCCAGGACAGGGGATTACGAGCAGTACTTC.